This entry lists 10 T cell receptor beta chains sequenced from one sample in a study of naive and memory T cell subsets (dated by TCRdb to 2016 to 2017). Libraries were made using UMI-ligation and nested PCR. The instrument was an Illumina MiSeq. An equimolar mix of two oligonucleotides covering both TRBC1 and TRBC2 was used as the beta constant-region primer. TCRdb reran the public reads through fastp at Q25 and MiXCR, keeping productive beta chains. Every distinct CDR3 protein forms one entry, paired with its most common genes and DNA. The sample records 77,000 or so distinct CDR3 sequences, under 15% of which are singletons. In total, the top ten clones hold approximately 0.84% of the sample. Source material: central memory CD4+ T cells from blood. Per the publication, the cell subset or site label means: central memory, CD45RA- CD27+. The receptors come from a human donor in good health.

This clonotype was detected only a few times. The V and J genes are TRBV29-1 and TRBJ1-1, with D perhaps matching TRBD1 (6 bases). Between the trimmed V and J ends, which lost 7 bases and 0 bases, there was a span of 9 bases. The CDR3 totals 12 residues. Germline V gene data show CDR1 as SQVTM and CDR2 as ANQGSEA. DNA of the CDR3: TGCAGCGCTCACAGGGTGAACACTGAAGCTTTCTTT. It specifies CSAHRVNTEAFF.

The chain links TRBV4-2 to TRBJ2-1; 7 bases fit TRBD1. Germline assignment: CDR1 LGHNA and CDR2 YNFKEQ. Losses at the gene ends were 1 base for V and 10 bases for J; bases not matched to a gene: 10. The CDR3 totals 15 residues. The CDR3 DNA reads as TGTGCCAGCAGCCAAGGGAACTACAGGGGACGCGAGCAGTTCTTC. This codes for CASSQGNYRGREQFF.

This clonotype was seen many times. The rearrangement uses TRBV4-2 and TRBJ2-1, with 9 bases that match TRBD2. The V gene's germline CDR1 is LGHNA and CDR2 YNFKEQ. Unmatched junction bases numbered 5, after V lost 0 bases and J lost 5 bases. This CDR3 has 16 amino acids. The CDR3 DNA reads as TGTGCCAGCAGCCAAGAGGGCCTAGCGGGACACAATGAGCAGTTCTTC. Encoded protein: CASSQEGLAGHNEQFF.

The chain has TRBV20-1 and TRBJ2-1; 10 positions agree with TRBD1. The V and J ends lost 4 bases and 7 bases, in that order; junction bases with no gene match: 16. The CDR3 consists of 17 residues. Germline V CDR1 and CDR2: DFQATT, SNEGSKA (reference sequence). The chain's CDR3 is CSATSTGTGASGNEQFF. In DNA, the CDR3 is TGCAGTGCTACAAGTACCGGGACAGGGGCATCAGGGAATGAGCAGTTCTTC.

The V call is TRBV29-1, the J call TRBJ1-4, with D unclear. The germline CDR1 and CDR2 sequences are SQVTM and ANQGSEA. Trimming left V 6 bases short and J 8 bases short, with 7 bases between. The CDR3 totals 10 residues. The CDR3 loop is CSVQGEKLFF. In nucleotides, the CDR3 is TGCAGCGTCCAAGGGGAAAAACTGTTTTTT.

This clonotype showed up many times. This rearrangement joins TRBV7-2 to TRBJ2-7; the D gene is possibly TRBD2 (6 bases). Trimming shortened V by 5 bases and J by 6 bases, and 20 bases separated the two germline ends. From germline, CDR1 is SGHTA and CDR2 FQGNSA. CDR3 length: 15 residues. The CDR3 DNA reads as TGTGCCAGCAGCCCCCTCTTAGCGGCGACGGGCGAGCAGTACTTC. This translates into CASSPLLAATGEQYF.

The J gene is TRBJ1-6, the V gene TRBV5-6, with 7 bases fitting TRBD1. The length of the CDR3 is 13 residues. With V trimmed by 6 bases and J by 7 bases, 4 bases remained unmatched. Germline V gene data show CDR1 as SGHDT and CDR2 as YYEEEE. DNA of the CDR3: TGTGCCAGCAACCTGGACAGGAATTCACCCCTCCACTTT. Translated, it gives CASNLDRNSPLHF.

The chain couples TRBV12-3 or TRBV12-4 to TRBJ1-5; TRBD1 agrees at 8 bases. The junction had 5 bases not matched to a gene; V was cut back by 6 bases and J by 1 base. The CDR3 runs to 15 residues. CDR3 loop: CASRLPGGSNQPQHF. The CDR3 nucleotides are TGTGCCAGCAGACTCCCAGGGGGCAGCAATCAGCCCCAGCATTTT.

The CDR3 sequence: CASSLVVGGRLTDTQYF. The CDR3 bases are TGTGCCAGCAGCTTAGTTGTAGGGGGAAGGCTTACAGATACGCAGTATTTT. This chain connects TRBV7-2 to TRBJ2-3; a possible D gene is TRBD1 (6 bases). The CDR3 loop spans 17 amino acids. Germline CDR1 reads SGHTA; CDR2 reads FQGNSA. Trimming took 1 base from V and 3 from J, leaving 17 bases between them.

This chain connects TRBV7-6 to TRBJ2-7; 8 bases are a match to TRBD1. Trimming at V came to 3 bases and at J to 5 bases, leaving 6 bases not matched to a gene. The CDR3 has 14 residues. Germline V lookup: CDR1 SGHVS, CDR2 FNYEAQ. The CDR3 here is CASSFPGGVNEQYF. The CDR3 coding sequence is TGTGCCAGCAGCTTCCCAGGGGGCGTCAACGAGCAGTACTTC. The full variable domain, with the rest looked up from reference TRBV7-6 and TRBJ2-7, is GAGVSQSPRYKVTKRGQDVALRCDPISGHVSLYWYRQALGQGPEFLTYFNYEAQQDKSGLPNDRFSAERPEGSISTLTIQRTEQRDSAMYRCASSFPGGVNEQYFGPGTRLTVT.